Below, 3 T cell receptor beta chains from the same sample are listed, as sequenced in a study of blood T cell repertoires in COVID-19. The data were produced by immunoSEQ multiplex PCR, yet TCRdb's version contains in-frame clones alone and is incomplete. The data hold about 300,000 clones, with roughly 90% observed a single time. The sample was peripheral blood. The receptors derive from a man aged 18 to 30 who had recovered from COVID-19.

The chain couples TRBV29-1 to TRBJ1-2, with 8 bases identical to TRBD1. The CDR3 runs to 13 residues. V lost 4 bases and J lost 8; bases outside the gene matches: 9. The germline CDR1 and CDR2 sequences are SQVTM and ANQGSEA. The CDR3 loop reads CSVARQGSSGYTF. Written as DNA, the CDR3 is TGCAGCGTTGCCAGACAGGGGAGTAGCGGCTACACCTTC.

The chain links TRBV25-1 to TRBJ1-1; TRBD1 matches 7 bases. The germline CDR1 and CDR2 sequences are MGHDK and SYGVNS. Trimming cost V 1 base and J 4 bases; bases outside gene matches: 9. This CDR3 comprises 16 residues. The CDR3 reads CASSELTGLFRTEAFF. The CDR3 nucleotides read TGTGCCAGCAGTGAATTGACAGGGCTATTTCGCACTGAAGCTTTCTTT. Full variable domain (missing parts from reference TRBV25-1 and TRBJ1-1): EADIYQTPRYLVIGTGKKITLECSQTMGHDKMYWYQQDPGMELHLIHYSYGVNSTEKGDLSSESTVSRIRTEHFPLTLESARPSHTSQYLCASSELTGLFRTEAFFGQGTRLTVV.

CDR3 sequence: CASSLERGDQETQYF. In DNA, the CDR3 is TGCGCCAGCAGCTTGGAGCGGGGAGACCAAGAGACCCAGTACTTC. The V and J genes are TRBV5-1 and TRBJ2-5; TRBD2 matches at 7 bases. The CDR3 totals 15 residues. V lost 0 bases and J lost 0; bases outside the gene matches: 2. CDR1 SGHRS and CDR2 YFSETQ come from the germline V gene. Full variable domain (outside the CDR3, taken from reference TRBV5-1 and TRBJ2-5): KAGVTQTPRYLIKTRGQQVTLSCSPISGHRSVSWYQQTPGQGLQFLFEYFSETQRNKGNFPGRFSGRQFSNSRSEMNVSTLELGDSALYLCASSLERGDQETQYFGPGTRLLVL.